This T cell receptor (beta chain) was sequenced for a study of OX40 agonist ivuxolimab in advanced cancers. General study results and limits: At 0.1 to 3.0 mg/kg and by week 6, CD4+ and CD8+ T cells in the blood had expanded clonally. Compared with CD4+, CD8+ T cells on average had more expanded clones.

V lost 2 bases to trimming and J lost 6 bases; unmatched junction nucleotides: 8. The CDR3 contains 15 residues. Germline V gene data show CDR1 as MDHEN and CDR2 as SYDVKM. Comment on this clone: The antigen remains unidentified.

Assay: immunoSEQ multiplex PCR; the TCRdb copy retains only in-frame clones and omits some. The sample includes tens of thousands of clones, roughly four fifths of them seen just once. Sequenced material: CD4+ or CD8+ T cells sorted from blood, taken in a trial of the OX40 agonist ivuxolimab. This receptor was identified in an adult with an advanced solid tumor such as melanoma, head and neck, liver or kidney cancer. This rearrangement joins TRBV28 to TRBJ2-7; 9 bases fit TRBD2. CDR3 loop: CASSLVSAGGREQYF. The CDR3 DNA sequence: TGTGCCAGCAGTTTAGTCTCGGCGGGGGGGCGCGAGCAGTACTTC.